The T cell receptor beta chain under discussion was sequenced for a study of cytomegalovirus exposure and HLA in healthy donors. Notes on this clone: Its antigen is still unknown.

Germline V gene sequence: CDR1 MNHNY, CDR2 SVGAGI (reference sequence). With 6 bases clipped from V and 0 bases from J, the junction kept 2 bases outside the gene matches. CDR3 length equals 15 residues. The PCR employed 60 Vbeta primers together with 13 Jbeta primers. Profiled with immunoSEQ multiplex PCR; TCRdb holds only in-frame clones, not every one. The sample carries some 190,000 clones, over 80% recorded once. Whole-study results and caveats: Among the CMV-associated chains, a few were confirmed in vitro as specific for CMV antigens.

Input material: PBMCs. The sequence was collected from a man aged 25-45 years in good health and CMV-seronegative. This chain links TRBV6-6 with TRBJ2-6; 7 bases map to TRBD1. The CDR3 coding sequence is TGTGCCAGCAGACCAGGGGGCTCTGGGGCCAACGTCCTGACTTTC. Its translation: CASRPGGSGANVLTF.